This TCR beta chain emerged from a study of T cell responses to AZD1222 COVID-19 vaccine (TCRdb year 2021). Study-level background: AZD1222 recipients with second doses at about 4 weeks or about 12 weeks were pooled, because spike-specific TCR depth and breadth did not differ between schedules. TCR sequencing was performed for over 230 trial participants, of whom roughly 200 were given two doses of AZD1222 and around 26 were given two doses of MenACWY control vaccine. Trial participants were enrolled by age into subgroups of 18-55, 56-69 and 70-plus years, and 148, 28 and 57 TCR-sequenced participants, respectively, were included in these subgroups. Here is what the overall study found, with its caveats: CD4 TCRs associated with the vaccine covered the entire spike protein, and the dominant responses were in regions 160-218 and 743-854. In the small 56-69-year group, the increase in depth fell short of significance, most likely because of low power. Because no day 14 peak-response samples were available, the repertoires could be characterized only after the peak T cell response. Participants were mostly white British, with more females than males. The authors suggested clonal diversity may have been underestimated. Epitopes outside the regions mutated in the B.1.351 and B.1.1.7 variants were reportedly recognized by nearly half of the unique spike-specific TCRs. After two AZD1222 doses, both the breadth and the depth of spike-specific TCRs were significantly higher than at day 0 and than in MenACWY recipients. Conclusions about previously exposed vaccinees were limited because only 6 or 7 AZD1222 recipients were SARS-CoV-2 seropositive at baseline.

The meaning of the sample's time point label: baseline before first vaccination. Vaccinee samples came from UK trials COV001 and COV002, including a single-blind randomized controlled phase 2/3 trial of AZD1222 (ChAdOx1 nCoV-19) in healthy adults. For TCRbeta chain sequencing, PBMC samples from trial participants were taken at day 0 and at day 28 after the second dose. On this clone: It lacks a known antigen. No per-base quality is available; no much larger clone lies one base away.

The CDR3 regions of human TCRbeta chains were analyzed by immunosequencing. In the authors' own workflow: TCRs in the repertoires were matched against a reference library of SARS-CoV-2-specific TCRs that had been generated with the MIRA antigen-specificity platform. Breadth was defined as the fraction of unique TCRs that were SARS-CoV-2-associated. Depth was defined as the fraction of total T cells that were SARS-CoV-2-associated. Using the MIRA data, every spike-specific TCR was mapped to the spike region that the TCR reacted to and assigned to either a CD4 or a CD8 class. Log10-transformed breadth and depth values were compared by one-way ANOVA with Sidak's multiple comparisons tests. Not all clones reach the TCRdb copy of this immuneACCESS table, which keeps in-frame sequences only. Checked studies attribute under half of the gap to unresolved V genes and leave the rest unexplained. The DNA gave D and trimming, while V, J and clone size come from that table. The sample table lists tens of thousands of clones, approximately 84% of them with a count of one. The ten largest clones represent approximately 10% of the sample.

The starting material was peripheral blood, obtained on day 0 of AZD1222 vaccination. This TCR came from an adult in good health.

The CDR3 protein: CASSRENTGELFF. In nucleotides, the sequence is TGTGCCAGCTCCCGGGAGAACACCGGGGAGCTGTTTTTT. The rearrangement joined TRBV11-3 to TRBJ2-2, and perhaps TRBD2 as D gene, on 5 matching bases. Via the germline V gene, CDR1 is SGHNT and CDR2 YENEEA. The CDR3 runs 13 amino acids, cysteine and phenylalanine included. The sequence is cut down to CDR3 DNA, 39 bases in frame from base 1. Between the V and J ends, shortened by 8 bases and 1 base respectively, the junction contains 8 bases.